A selection of T cell receptor beta chains follows, all from one sample in a study of blood T cell repertoires in COVID-19. Clones were read by immunoSEQ multiplex PCR, and TCRdb kept only the in-frame ones, dropping some. The sample has about 220,000 clones; approximately 80% are singletons. Material: peripheral blood. Source of these receptors: a man between 50 and 59 years old with active or convalescent COVID-19. The CDR3 runs from the conserved cysteine through the conserved F or W. The D gene is left open where the match is weak. Clone size is stated in some rows and not others, as once, few, many or a class when expanded.

once,TRBD1,TRBV27,15,TRBJ2-7,TGTGCCAGCAGTAAAACAGGGGTGCGCTCCTACGAGCAGTACTTC,CASSKTGVRSYEQYF
-,TRBD2,TRBV4-1,17,TRBJ2-5,TGCGCCAGCAGCCAAGAGGGGGCGGGGGGCTATCAAGAGACCCAGTACTTC,CASSQEGAGGYQETQYF
-,-,TRBV7-2,16,TRBJ2-3,TGTGCCAGCAGCTGGGGGCCGGGTCGGGGCACAGATACGCAGTATTTT,CASSWGPGRGTDTQYF
-,-,TRBV5-6,15,TRBJ2-3,TGTGCCAGCAGCTCCGGACAGAGGGGGTCAGATACGCAGTATTTT,CASSSGQRGSDTQYF
-,TRBD1,TRBV28,14,TRBJ1-6,TGTGCCAGCAGTACCAGGGGGAATAATTCACCCCTCCACTTT,CASSTRGNNSPLHF
once,TRBD1,TRBV5-1,17,TRBJ2-1,TGCGCCAGCAGCTTGGGAGGACAGGGGAGGTTGGACAATGAGCAGTTCTTC,CASSLGGQGRLDNEQFF
-,-,TRBV28,14,TRBJ1-2,TGTGCCAGCATGGGACTAGGAAGGAGTTACGGCTACACCTTC,CASMGLGRSYGYTF
-,-,TRBV7-5,17,TRBJ1-1,TGTGTCAGAAGCTCCTGCGTCGGAGAGCCCCGGGACACTGAAGCTTTCTTT,CVRSSCVGEPRDTEAFF
-,-,TRBV11-2,16,TRBJ1-6,TGTGCCAGCAGCTTAGTCGGGGGTAGGATTGATTCACCCCTCCACTTT,CASSLVGGRIDSPLHF
-,-,TRBV21-1,16,TRBJ1-1,TGTGCCAGCAGCCCAACAGGGGGAGTCATGAACACTGAAGCTTTCTTT,CASSPTGGVMNTEAFF
-,TRBD1,TRBV29-1,15,TRBJ2-1,TGCAGCGTTGAACCGGGACAGGGGGCCTACAATGAGCAGTTCTTC,CSVEPGQGAYNEQFF
-,-,TRBV12-3/TRBV12-4,12,TRBJ1-2,TGTGCCAGCAGTTTATGGCCAGGGGTCTACACCTTC,CASSLWPGVYTF
-,-,TRBV13,16,TRBJ2-3,TGTGCCAGCAGCTTACTGGGGCGGCTTAGGGTTGGTACGCAGTATTTT,CASSLLGRLRVGTQYF
-,TRBD2,TRBV3-1/TRBV3-2,14,TRBJ2-3,TGTGCCAGCAGCCTCATCCGGGGGGGCAGCGGGCAGTATTTT,CASSLIRGGSGQYF
-,TRBD1,TRBV6-2/TRBV6-3,14,TRBJ1-1,TGTGCCAGCAGTTACTCCGGAGGGGGACAGAAAGCTTTCTTT,CASSYSGGGQKAFF
-,TRBD1,TRBV5-1,15,TRBJ2-2,TGCGCCAGCAGCTTGGGGATCGACAGGGCCGGGGAGCTGTTTTTT,CASSLGIDRAGELFF
-,TRBD2,TRBV19,17,TRBJ2-2,TGTGCCAGTAGTCTAAAGGGACTAGCGGGGTTCACCGGGGAGCTGTTTTTT,CASSLKGLAGFTGELFF
-,-,TRBV18,13,TRBJ1-1,TGTGCCAGCCGACAGGACGTGAACACTGAAGCTTTCTTT,CASRQDVNTEAFF
-,TRBD2,TRBV27,15,TRBJ2-7,TGTGCCAGCAGTTTATCCGGACTAGCGGATTACGAGCAGTACTTC,CASSLSGLADYEQYF
-,-,TRBV2,12,TRBJ1-2,TGTGCCAGCAGGCTGACAGGCTATGGCTACACCTTC,CASRLTGYGYTF
-,TRBD1,TRBV19,15,TRBJ1-5,TGTGCCAGTAGTATGGGGACAGGGATAAGTCAGCCCCAGCATTTT,CASSMGTGISQPQHF
-,TRBD1,TRBV27,16,TRBJ2-6,TGTGCCAGCAGTTTATCTGGGACAGGGATGTCCAACGTCCTGACTTTC,CASSLSGTGMSNVLTF
once,-,TRBV28,12,TRBJ1-2,TGTGCCAGCAGTTTTCGGGGCTATGGCTACACCTTC,CASSFRGYGYTF
-,TRBD1,TRBV10-3,15,TRBJ2-2,TGTGCCACGGGGGCCGGGACAGGGGGCACCGGGGAGCTGTTTTTT,CATGAGTGGTGELFF
-,TRBD2,TRBV28,15,TRBJ2-3,TGTGCCAGTTTCTCAATAGCGGGAGGAACAGATACGCAGTATTTT,CASFSIAGGTDTQYF
-,-,TRBV18,16,TRBJ1-6,TGTGCCAGCTCCCCACAGGAGCAGAACAATAATTCACCCCTCCACTTT,CASSPQEQNNNSPLHF
once,-,TRBV2,15,TRBJ2-2,TGTGCCAGCAGTGCGCCGGGACACCGCACCGGGGAGCTGTTTTTT,CASSAPGHRTGELFF
-,TRBD1,TRBV2,13,TRBJ1-2,TGTGCCAGCACTCCGACAGGGGGCGATGGCTACACCTTC,CASTPTGGDGYTF
-,TRBD2,TRBV7-8,18,TRBJ2-7,TGTGCCAGCAGCTTAGGACTAGCGGGAGGGCCGATTCCCTACGAGCAGTACTTC,CASSLGLAGGPIPYEQYF
once,TRBD1,TRBV7-3,13,TRBJ1-2,TGTGCCAGCAGCCAGGGGGGTAACTATGGCTACACCTTC,CASSQGGNYGYTF
-,TRBD1,TRBV27,14,TRBJ1-6,TGTGCCAGCAGCCGACAGGGGGTTTGGTCACCCCTCCACTTT,CASSRQGVWSPLHF
-,TRBD2,TRBV5-6,14,TRBJ2-5,TGTGCCAGCAGCCCTGCGGGGGGGTACGAGACCCAGTACTTC,CASSPAGGYETQYF
few,-,TRBV28,14,TRBJ1-5,TGTGCCAGCAGTTTACTACAGGAAAATCAGCCCCAGCATTTT,CASSLLQENQPQHF
-,TRBD2,TRBV14,17,TRBJ2-1,TGTGCCAGCAGCCCTAGGAGGACTAGCGGGAATAAGAATGAGCAGTTCTTC,CASSPRRTSGNKNEQFF
-,TRBD1,TRBV7-2,17,TRBJ1-5,TGTGCCAGCAGCTTAGCGACAGGGCCCTATAGCAATCAGCCCCAGCATTTT,CASSLATGPYSNQPQHF
-,-,TRBV3-1/TRBV3-2,13,TRBJ1-2,TGTGCCAGCAGCCAAGCCGAGTACTATGGCTACACCTTC,CASSQAEYYGYTF
-,-,TRBV19,14,TRBJ1-1,TGTGCCAGTATCAGGGGTGGGTACAACACTGAAGCTTTCTTT,CASIRGGYNTEAFF
few,TRBD1,TRBV2,18,TRBJ1-4,TGTGCCAGCAGTACCGGGACAGGGTATTTTTCTTGGAATGAAAAACTGTTTTTT,CASSTGTGYFSWNEKLFF
-,-,TRBV6-2/TRBV6-3,13,TRBJ2-7,TGTGCCAGCAGTTATTCGCGGACCTACGAGCAGTACTTC,CASSYSRTYEQYF
-,-,TRBV18,14,TRBJ1-1,TGTGCCAGCTCACTCGGACTCATAAACACTGAAGCTTTCTTT,CASSLGLINTEAFF
-,-,TRBV4-3,17,TRBJ2-2,TGCGCCAGCAGCCAAGAGGTAGGGGCCACGAACACCGGGGAGCTGTTTTTT,CASSQEVGATNTGELFF
-,TRBD1,TRBV24-1,16,TRBJ2-5,TGTGCCACCAGTGATTCCGGGACAGGGGCCCCGGAGACCCAGTACTTC,CATSDSGTGAPETQYF
-,-,TRBV4-1,15,TRBJ1-2,TGCGCCAGCAGCCCGGACAGCCGGGTGGGCTATGGCTACACCTTC,CASSPDSRVGYGYTF
-,-,TRBV12-3/TRBV12-4,13,TRBJ1-5,TGTGCCTCCCAGGCGGGGGGTAATCAGCCCCAGCATTTT,CASQAGGNQPQHF
once,-,TRBV5-4,13,TRBJ2-2,TGTGCCAGCAGCGGGCGTATCACCGGGGAGCTGTTTTTT,CASSGRITGELFF
-,TRBD2,TRBV5-1,15,TRBJ2-2,TGCGCCAGCAGCTCCGGGGCGGGAGAGGCCGGGGAGCTGTTTTTT,CASSSGAGEAGELFF
-,-,TRBV4-1,15,TRBJ2-3,TGCGCCAGCAGCCAAGTCGGTTTCAGCACAGATACGCAGTATTTT,CASSQVGFSTDTQYF
-,TRBD1,TRBV7-2,14,TRBJ1-2,TGTGCCAGCAGCTTAGTAGGACAGGGGTATGCCTACACCTTC,CASSLVGQGYAYTF
-,-,TRBV6-5,13,TRBJ1-1,TGTGCCAGTGCTCAGGGTGCGAACACTGAAGCTTTCTTT,CASAQGANTEAFF
-,TRBD2,TRBV7-8,19,TRBJ2-3,TGTGCCAGCAGCTCCAGGACTAGCGGGGGGGCAGGGCGTGCAGATACGCAGTATTTT,CASSSRTSGGAGRADTQYF
-,-,TRBV19,12,TRBJ1-2,TGTGCCAGTAGCCGGGATAACTATGGCTACACCTTC,CASSRDNYGYTF
-,TRBD2,TRBV3-1/TRBV3-2,14,TRBJ2-2,TGTGCCAGCAGACAGGGACTAGCGTCCGGGGAGCTGTTTTTT,CASRQGLASGELFF
-,-,TRBV6-1,13,TRBJ1-1,TGTGCCAGCAGTGAAGGGTGGAGGCCCGAAGCTTTCTTT,CASSEGWRPEAFF